This T cell receptor (beta chain) was obtained from a study of blood T cell repertoires in COVID-19. Whole-study context: The United States, Italy and Spain provided the acute and convalescent COVID-19 samples. Sources were T cells, B-cell-depleted T cells, or PBMCs; the material itself was cDNA or gDNA.

As processed by the authors: Reference gene primer amplification yielded estimated nucleated cell counts. Produced via immunoSEQ multiplex PCR; TCRdb's table is partial and in-frame only. V, J and clone size were drawn from that table, and D and trimming were deduced from the DNA. The sample holds 90,000 or so clones, over 75% seen once. Trimming took off 2 bases at V and 4 bases at J, with 10 bases between the two ends. The CDR3 loop spans 14 amino acids. CDR1 is SGHTA, CDR2 FQGTGA, per germline. The origin of this receptor is a man in his sixties with acute or convalescent COVID-19. Sequencing was performed on peripheral blood. V and J are TRBV7-3 and TRBJ2-3, with TRBD1 as a possible D gene (5 bases). CDR3 sequence: CASSLGLTADTQYF. Here the CDR3 DNA reads TGTGCCAGCAGCTTAGGCCTGACAGCAGATACGCAGTATTTT.